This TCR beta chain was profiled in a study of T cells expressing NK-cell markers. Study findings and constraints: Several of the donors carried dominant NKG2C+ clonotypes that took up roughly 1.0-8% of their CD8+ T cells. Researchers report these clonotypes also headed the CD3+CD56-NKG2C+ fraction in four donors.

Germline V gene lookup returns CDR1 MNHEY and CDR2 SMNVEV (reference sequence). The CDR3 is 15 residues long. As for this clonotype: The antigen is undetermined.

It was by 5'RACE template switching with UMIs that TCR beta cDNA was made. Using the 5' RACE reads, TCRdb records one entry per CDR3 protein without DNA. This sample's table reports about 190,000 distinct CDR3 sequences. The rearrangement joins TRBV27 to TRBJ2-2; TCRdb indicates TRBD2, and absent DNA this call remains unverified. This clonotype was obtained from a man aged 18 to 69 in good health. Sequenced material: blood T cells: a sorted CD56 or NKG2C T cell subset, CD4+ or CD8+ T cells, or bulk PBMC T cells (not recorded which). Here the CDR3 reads CASCSAGLLTGELFF.